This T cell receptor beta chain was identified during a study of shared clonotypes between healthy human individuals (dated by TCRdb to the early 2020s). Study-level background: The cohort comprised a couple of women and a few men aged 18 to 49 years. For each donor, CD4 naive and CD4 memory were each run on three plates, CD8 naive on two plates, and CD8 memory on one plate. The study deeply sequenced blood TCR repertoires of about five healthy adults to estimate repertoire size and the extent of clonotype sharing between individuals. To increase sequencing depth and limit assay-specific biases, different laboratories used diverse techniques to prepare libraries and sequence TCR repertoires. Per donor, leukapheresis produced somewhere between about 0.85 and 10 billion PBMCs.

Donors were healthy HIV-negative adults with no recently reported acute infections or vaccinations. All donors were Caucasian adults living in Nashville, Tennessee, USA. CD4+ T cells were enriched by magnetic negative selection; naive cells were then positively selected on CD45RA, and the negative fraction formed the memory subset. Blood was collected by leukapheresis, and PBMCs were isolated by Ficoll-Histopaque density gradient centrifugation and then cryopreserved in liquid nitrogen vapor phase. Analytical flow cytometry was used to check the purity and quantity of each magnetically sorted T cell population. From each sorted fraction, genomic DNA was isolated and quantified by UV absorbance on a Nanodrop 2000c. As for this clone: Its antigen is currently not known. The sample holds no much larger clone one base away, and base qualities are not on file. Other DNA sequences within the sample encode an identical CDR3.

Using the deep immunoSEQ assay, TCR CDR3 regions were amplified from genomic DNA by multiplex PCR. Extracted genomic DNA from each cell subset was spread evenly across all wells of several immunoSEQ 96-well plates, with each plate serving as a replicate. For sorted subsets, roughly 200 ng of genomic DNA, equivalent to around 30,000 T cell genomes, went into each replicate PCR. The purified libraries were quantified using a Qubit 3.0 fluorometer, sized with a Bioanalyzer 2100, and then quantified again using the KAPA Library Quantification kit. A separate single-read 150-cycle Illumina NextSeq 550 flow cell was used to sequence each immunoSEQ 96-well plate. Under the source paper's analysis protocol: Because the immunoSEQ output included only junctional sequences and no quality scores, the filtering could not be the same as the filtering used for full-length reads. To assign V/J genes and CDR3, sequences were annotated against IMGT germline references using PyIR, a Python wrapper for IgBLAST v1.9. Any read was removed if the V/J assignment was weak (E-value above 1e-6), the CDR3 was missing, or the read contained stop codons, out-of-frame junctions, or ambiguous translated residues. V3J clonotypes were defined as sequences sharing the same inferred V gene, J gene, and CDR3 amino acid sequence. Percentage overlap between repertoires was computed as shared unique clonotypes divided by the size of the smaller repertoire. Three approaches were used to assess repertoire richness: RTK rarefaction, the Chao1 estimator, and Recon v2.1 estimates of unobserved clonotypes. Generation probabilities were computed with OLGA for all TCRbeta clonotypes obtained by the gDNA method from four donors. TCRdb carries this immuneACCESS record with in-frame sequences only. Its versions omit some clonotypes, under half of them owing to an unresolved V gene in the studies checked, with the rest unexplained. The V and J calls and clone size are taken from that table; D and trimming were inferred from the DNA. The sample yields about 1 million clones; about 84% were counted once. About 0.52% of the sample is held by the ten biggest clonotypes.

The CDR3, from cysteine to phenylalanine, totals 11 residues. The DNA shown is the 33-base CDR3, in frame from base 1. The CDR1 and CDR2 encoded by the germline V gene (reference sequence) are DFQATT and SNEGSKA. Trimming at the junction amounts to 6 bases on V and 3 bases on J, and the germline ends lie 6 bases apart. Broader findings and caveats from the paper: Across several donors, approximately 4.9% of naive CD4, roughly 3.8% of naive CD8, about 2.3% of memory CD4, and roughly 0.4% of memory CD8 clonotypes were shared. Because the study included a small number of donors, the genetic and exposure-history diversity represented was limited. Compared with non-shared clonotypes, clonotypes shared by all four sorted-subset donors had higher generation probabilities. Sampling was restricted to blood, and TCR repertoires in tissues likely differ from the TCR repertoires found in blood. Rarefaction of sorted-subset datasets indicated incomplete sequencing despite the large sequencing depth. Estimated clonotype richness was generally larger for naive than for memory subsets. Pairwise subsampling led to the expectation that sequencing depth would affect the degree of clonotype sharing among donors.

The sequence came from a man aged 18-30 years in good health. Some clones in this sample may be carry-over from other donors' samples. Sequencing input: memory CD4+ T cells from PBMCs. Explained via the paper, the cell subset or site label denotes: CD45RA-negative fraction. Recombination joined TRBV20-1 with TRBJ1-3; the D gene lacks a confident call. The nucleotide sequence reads TGCAGTGCGTCCAGTGGAAACACCATATATTTT. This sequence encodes CSASSGNTIYF.